A few counts support the clone carrying this TCR beta chain. The target antigen is unknown. This sample was included in a study of cytomegalovirus exposure and HLA in healthy donors. Study-wide background: An earlier analysis identified 100 million to 130 million unique TCR beta sequences in 150 million to 200 million T cells. Broader study findings: In a later analysis, common viral pathogens appeared linked to several of the most significant clusters.

The CDR3 runs to 15 residues. Trimming took off 1 base at V and 11 bases at J, with 17 bases between the two ends. Per germline, CDR1 SGHTA and CDR2 FQGNSA. Primers for the PCR totalled 60 Vbeta and 13 Jbeta. Sequencing used immunoSEQ multiplex PCR; TCRdb keeps in-frame clones, though not all of them. Of roughly 180,000 clones in the sample, roughly 78% were seen once. This receptor was obtained from a woman aged 45-59 years in good health and CMV-seropositive. The sample comprised PBMCs. The chain links TRBV7-2 to TRBJ1-4; possibly TRBD1 for D (5 bases). The DNA for the CDR3 is TGTGCCAGCAGCTTAGGGACATCAATCCTGGAGAAACTGTTTTTT. Translated, it gives CASSLGTSILEKLFF.